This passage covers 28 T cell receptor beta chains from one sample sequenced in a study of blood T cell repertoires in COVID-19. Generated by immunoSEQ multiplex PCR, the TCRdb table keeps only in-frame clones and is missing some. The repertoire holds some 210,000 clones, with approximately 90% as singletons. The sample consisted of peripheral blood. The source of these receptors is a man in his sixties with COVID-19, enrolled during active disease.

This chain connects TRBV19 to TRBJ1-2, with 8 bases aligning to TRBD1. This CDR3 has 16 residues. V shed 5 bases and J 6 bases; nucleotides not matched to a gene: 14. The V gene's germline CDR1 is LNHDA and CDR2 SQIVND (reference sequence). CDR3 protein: CASSFPWTGLGNGYTF. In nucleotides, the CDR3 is TGTGCCAGTAGTTTCCCGTGGACAGGGCTGGGGAATGGCTACACCTTC.

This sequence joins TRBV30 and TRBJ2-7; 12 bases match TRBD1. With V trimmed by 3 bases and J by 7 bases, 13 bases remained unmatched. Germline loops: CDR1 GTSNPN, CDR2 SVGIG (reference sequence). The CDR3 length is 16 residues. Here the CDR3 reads CAWSLGGDRGRQEQYF. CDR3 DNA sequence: TGTGCCTGGAGCCTCGGAGGGGACAGGGGGCGTCAGGAGCAGTACTTC.

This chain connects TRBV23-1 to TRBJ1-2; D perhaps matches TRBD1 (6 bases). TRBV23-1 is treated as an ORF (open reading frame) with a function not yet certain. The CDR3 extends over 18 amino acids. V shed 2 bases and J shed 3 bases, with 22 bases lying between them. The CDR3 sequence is CASSQPQVGYRAYYGYTF. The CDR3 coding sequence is TGCGCCAGCAGTCAACCCCAGGTCGGCTACAGGGCGTACTATGGCTACACCTTC.

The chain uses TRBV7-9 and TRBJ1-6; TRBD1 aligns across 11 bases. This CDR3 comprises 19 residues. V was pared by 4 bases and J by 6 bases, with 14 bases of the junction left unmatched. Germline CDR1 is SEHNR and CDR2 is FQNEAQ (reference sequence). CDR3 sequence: CASSYGQGAEGLVNSPLHF. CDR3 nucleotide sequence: TGTGCCAGCAGCTACGGACAGGGGGCGGAGGGTTTGGTTAATTCACCCCTCCACTTT. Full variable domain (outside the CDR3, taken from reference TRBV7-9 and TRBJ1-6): DTGVSQNPRHKITKRGQNVTFRCDPISEHNRLYWYRQTLGQGPEFLTYFQNEAQLEKSRLLSDRFSAERPKGSFSTLEIQRTEQGDSAMYLCASSYGQGAEGLVNSPLHFGNGTRLTVT.

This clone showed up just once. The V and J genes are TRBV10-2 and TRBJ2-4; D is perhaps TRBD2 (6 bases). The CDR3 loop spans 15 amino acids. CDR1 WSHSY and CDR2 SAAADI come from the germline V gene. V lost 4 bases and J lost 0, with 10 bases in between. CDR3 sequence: CASSGGALAKNIQYF. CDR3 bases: TGCGCCAGCAGTGGCGGGGCCCTAGCCAAAAACATTCAGTACTTC.

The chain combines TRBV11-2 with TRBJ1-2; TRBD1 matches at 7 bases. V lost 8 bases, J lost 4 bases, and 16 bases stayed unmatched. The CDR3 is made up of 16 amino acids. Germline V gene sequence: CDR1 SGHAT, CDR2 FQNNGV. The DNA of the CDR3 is TGTGCCAGCCTCAAAAATCGACAGGGAGACCTCTATGGCTACACCTTC. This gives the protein CASLKNRQGDLYGYTF.

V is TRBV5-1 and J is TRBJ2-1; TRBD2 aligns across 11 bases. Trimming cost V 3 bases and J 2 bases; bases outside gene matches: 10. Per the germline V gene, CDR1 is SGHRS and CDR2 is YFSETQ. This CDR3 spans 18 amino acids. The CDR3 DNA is TGCGCCAGCAGCTCATTAACCTTAGCGGGAGGGCCCTACAATGAGCAGTTCTTC. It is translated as CASSSLTLAGGPYNEQFF.

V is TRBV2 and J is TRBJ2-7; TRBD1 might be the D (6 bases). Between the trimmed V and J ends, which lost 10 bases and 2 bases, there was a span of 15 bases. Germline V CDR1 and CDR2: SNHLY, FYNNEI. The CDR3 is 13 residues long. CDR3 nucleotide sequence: TGTGCCATCCTCTCCGGGACACCCTACGAGCAGTACTTC. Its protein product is CAILSGTPYEQYF.

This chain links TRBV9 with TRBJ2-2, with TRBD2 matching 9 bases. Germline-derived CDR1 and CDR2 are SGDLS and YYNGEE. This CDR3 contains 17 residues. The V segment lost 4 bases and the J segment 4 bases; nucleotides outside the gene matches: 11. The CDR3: CASSFRGTSSGTGELFF. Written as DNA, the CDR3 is TGTGCCAGCAGCTTTAGAGGGACTAGCTCGGGCACCGGGGAGCTGTTTTTT.

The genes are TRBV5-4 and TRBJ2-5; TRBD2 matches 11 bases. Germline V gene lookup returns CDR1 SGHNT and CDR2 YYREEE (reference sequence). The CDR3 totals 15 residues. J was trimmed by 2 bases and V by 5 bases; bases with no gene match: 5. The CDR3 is CASSATSGRQETQYF. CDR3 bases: TGTGCCAGCAGTGCTACTAGCGGGAGACAAGAGACCCAGTACTTC.

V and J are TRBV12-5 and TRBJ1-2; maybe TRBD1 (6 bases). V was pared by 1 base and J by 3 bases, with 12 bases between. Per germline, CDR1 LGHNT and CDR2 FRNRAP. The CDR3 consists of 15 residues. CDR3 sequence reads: CASGLAAGGYYGYTF. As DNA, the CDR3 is TGTGCTAGTGGTTTGGCTGCGGGGGGCTACTATGGCTACACCTTC.

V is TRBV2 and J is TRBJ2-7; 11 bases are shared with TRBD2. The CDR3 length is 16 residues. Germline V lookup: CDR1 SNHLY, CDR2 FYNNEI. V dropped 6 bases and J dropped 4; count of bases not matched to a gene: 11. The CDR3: CASRHLAGGPIYEQYF. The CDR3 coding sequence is TGTGCCAGCAGACATCTAGCGGGAGGACCCATTTACGAGCAGTACTTC.

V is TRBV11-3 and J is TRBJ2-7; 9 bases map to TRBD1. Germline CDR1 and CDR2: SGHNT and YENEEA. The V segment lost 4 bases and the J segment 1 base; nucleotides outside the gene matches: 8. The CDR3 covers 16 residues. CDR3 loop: CASSCLTGGRSYEQYF. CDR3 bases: TGTGCCAGCAGCTGTTTGACAGGGGGGAGGTCCTACGAGCAGTACTTC.

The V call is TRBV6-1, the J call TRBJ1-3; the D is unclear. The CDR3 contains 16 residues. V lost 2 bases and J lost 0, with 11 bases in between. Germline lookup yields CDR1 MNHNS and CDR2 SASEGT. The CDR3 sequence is CASSEQIVSSGNTIYF. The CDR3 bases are TGTGCCAGCAGTGAACAGATCGTCAGCTCTGGAAACACCATATATTTT.

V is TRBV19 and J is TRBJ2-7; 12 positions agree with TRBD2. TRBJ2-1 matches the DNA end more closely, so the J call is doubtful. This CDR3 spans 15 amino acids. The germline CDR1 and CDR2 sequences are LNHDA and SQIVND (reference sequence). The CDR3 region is CASSLLAGGVDEQFF. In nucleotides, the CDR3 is TGTGCCAGTAGCCTCCTAGCGGGGGGGGTTGATGAGCAGTTCTTC.

The CDR3 region is CASSRDTDNEQFF. In DNA, the CDR3 is TGCGCCAGCAGCCGGGACACGGACAATGAGCAGTTCTTC. V is TRBV5-1 and J is TRBJ2-1; D might be TRBD1 (6 bases). Trimming cost V 4 bases and J 5 bases, with 10 bases left between them. Looked up from germline, CDR1 is SGHRS and CDR2 is YFSETQ. CDR3 length equals 13 residues.

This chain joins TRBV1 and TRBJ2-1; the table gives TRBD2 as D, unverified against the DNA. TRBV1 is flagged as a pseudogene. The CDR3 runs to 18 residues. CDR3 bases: TGCACCAGCAGCCAAGATCGCTCGCGGGGGGCCATGTACAATGAGCAGTTCTTC. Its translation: CTSSQDRSRGAMYNEQFF.

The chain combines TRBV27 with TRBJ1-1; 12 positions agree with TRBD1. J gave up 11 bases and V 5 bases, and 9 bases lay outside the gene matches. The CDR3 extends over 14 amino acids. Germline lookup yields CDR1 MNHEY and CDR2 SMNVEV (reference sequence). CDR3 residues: CASSTGTGGSGAFF. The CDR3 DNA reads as TGTGCCAGCAGTACCGGGACAGGGGGCTCTGGGGCTTTCTTT.

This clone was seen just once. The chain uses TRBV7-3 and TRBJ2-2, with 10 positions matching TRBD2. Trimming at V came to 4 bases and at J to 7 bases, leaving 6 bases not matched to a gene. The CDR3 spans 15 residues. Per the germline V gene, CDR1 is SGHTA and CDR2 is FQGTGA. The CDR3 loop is CASSSASGSGGELFF. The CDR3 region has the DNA TGTGCCAGCAGCTCCGCTAGCGGGAGTGGCGGGGAGCTGTTTTTT.

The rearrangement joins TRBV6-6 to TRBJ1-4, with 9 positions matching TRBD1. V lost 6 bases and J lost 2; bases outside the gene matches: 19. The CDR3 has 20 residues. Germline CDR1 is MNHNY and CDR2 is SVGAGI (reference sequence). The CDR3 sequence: CASSPFWSGTGRGTNEKLFF. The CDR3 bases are TGTGCCAGCAGCCCCTTCTGGTCCGGGACAGGGAGGGGGACTAATGAAAAACTGTTTTTT.

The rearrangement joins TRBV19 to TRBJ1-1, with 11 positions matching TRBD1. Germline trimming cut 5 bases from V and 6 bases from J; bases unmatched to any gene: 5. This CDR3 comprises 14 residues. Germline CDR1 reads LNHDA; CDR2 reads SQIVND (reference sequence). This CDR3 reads CASSRTGGVPEAFF. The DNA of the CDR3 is TGTGCCAGTAGTCGGACAGGGGGCGTACCTGAAGCTTTCTTT.

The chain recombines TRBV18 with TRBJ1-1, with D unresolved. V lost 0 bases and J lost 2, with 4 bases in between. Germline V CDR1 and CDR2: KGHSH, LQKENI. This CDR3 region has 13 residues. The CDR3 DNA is TGTGCCAGCTCACCACCCTCTAACACTGAAGCTTTCTTT. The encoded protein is CASSPPSNTEAFF.

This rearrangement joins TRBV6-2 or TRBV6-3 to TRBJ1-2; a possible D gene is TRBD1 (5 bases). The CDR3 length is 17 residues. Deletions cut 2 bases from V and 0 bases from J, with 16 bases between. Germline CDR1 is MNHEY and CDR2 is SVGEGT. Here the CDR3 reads CASSYGFGGGSNYGYTF. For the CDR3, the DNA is TGTGCCAGCAGTTACGGTTTCGGCGGGGGATCTAACTATGGCTACACCTTC.

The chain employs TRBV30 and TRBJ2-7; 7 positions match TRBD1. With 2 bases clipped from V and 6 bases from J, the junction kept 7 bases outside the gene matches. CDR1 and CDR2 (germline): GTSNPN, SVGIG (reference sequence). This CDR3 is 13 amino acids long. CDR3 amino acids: CAWSKTGSGEQYF. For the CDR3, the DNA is TGTGCCTGGAGTAAGACAGGGTCCGGCGAGCAGTACTTC. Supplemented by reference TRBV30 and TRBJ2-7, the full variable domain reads SQTIHQWPATLVQPVGSPLSLECTVEGTSNPNLYWYRQAAGRGLQLLFYSVGIGQISSEVPQNLSASRPQDRQFILSSKKLLLSDSGFYLCAWSKTGSGEQYFGPGTRLTVT.

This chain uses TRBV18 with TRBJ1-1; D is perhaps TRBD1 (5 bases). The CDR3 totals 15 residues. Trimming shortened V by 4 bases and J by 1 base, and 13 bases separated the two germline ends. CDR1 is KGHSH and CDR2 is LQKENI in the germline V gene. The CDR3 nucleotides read TGTGCCAGCTCACAGGGGTCTGATCGGAACACTGAAGCTTTCTTT. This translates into CASSQGSDRNTEAFF. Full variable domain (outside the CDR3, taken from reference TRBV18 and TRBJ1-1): NAGVMQNPRHLVRRRGQEARLRCSPMKGHSHVYWYRQLPEEGLKFMVYLQKENIIDESGMPKERFSAEFPKEGPSILRIQQVVRGDSAAYFCASSQGSDRNTEAFFGQGTRLTVV.

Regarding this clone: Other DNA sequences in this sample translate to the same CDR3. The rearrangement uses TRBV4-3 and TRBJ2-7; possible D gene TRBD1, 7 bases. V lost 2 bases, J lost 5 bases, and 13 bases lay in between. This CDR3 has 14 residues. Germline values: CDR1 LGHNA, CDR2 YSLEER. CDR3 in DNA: TGCGCCAGCAGCCAAAGGACAGGAGGGGACGAGCAGTACTTC. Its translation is CASSQRTGGDEQYF.

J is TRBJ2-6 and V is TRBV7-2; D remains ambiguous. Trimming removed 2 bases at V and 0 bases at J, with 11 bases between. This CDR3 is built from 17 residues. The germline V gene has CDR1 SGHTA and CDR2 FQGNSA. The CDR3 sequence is CASSLTGLPSGANVLTF. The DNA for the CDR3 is TGTGCCAGCAGCTTAACCGGGTTGCCCTCTGGGGCCAACGTCCTGACTTTC.

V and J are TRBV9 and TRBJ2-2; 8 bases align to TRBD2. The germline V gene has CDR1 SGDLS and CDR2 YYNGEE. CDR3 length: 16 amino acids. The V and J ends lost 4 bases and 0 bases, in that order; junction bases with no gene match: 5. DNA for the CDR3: TGTGCCAGCAGCACCACTAGCGGCACGAACACCGGGGAGCTGTTTTTT. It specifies CASSTTSGTNTGELFF.